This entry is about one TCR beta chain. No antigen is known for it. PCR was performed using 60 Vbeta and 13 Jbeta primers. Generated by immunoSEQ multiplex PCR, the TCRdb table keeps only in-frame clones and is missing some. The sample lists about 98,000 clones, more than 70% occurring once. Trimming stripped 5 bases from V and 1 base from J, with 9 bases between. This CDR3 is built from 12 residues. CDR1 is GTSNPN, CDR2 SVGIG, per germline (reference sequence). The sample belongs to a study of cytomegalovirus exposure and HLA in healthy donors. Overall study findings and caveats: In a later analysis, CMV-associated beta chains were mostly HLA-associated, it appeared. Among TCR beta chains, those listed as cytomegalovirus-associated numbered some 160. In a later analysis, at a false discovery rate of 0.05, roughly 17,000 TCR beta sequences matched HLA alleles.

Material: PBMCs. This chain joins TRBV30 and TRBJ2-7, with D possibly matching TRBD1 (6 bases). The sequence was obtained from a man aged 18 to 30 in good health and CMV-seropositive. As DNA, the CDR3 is TGTGCCTGGCAAGGGGGATCCTACGAGCAGTACTTC. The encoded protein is CAWQGGSYEQYF.